The 4 T cell receptor beta chains presented below share a single source sample, sequenced in a study of shared clonotypes between healthy human individuals. This table comes from immunoSEQ multiplex PCR, and its TCRdb copy is limited to in-frame clones, with some not included. Of about 79,000 clones in the sample, 50% to 70% were seen once. The sequenced sample consisted of memory CD8+ T cells sorted from blood. Subset specified: CD45RO+ cells pooled with CCR7-negative TemRA cells. All receptors derive from a man aged 30 to 45 in good health.

This clone was counted a few times. The V gene is TRBV7-9, the J gene TRBJ1-1; unclear D gene. This CDR3 spans 12 amino acids. Deletions cut 11 bases from V and 0 bases from J, with 10 bases between. CDR1 and CDR2 from the germline V gene are SEHNR and FQNEAQ (reference sequence). DNA of the CDR3: TGTGCCTGTAGGCTGTTGAACACTGAAGCTTTCTTT. This codes for CACRLLNTEAFF.

This clone was seen only a few times. V gene TRBV14 combines with J gene TRBJ1-5, with a tentative D call TRBD1 (5 bases). Per the germline V gene, CDR1 is SGHDN and CDR2 is FVKESK. The V gene lost 5 bases and the J gene lost 7 bases, with 12 bases spanning the gap. The CDR3 covers 13 residues. CDR3 sequence (DNA): TGTGCCAGCAGCTCACAGTGGGGCCAGCCCCAGCATTTT. It specifies CASSSQWGQPQHF.

V and J are TRBV5-6 and TRBJ2-1, with D maybe TRBD1 (5 bases). This CDR3 has 17 amino acids. Germline loops: CDR1 SGHDT, CDR2 YYEEEE. V gave up 7 bases and J gave up 0 bases, with 20 bases separating them. The CDR3 bases are TGTGCCAGCTCAGTCATAACCCGGACAAGCTCCTACAATGAGCAGTTCTTC. Amino acid sequence: CASSVITRTSSYNEQFF.

CDR3 sequence: CASSSPGDEQFF. The CDR3 DNA reads as TGTGCCAGCAGCTCCCCCGGGGATGAGCAGTTCTTC. The chain has TRBV7-2 and TRBJ2-1; tentatively, D is TRBD2 (5 bases). In germline, CDR1 is SGHTA, CDR2 FQGNSA. Trimming shortened V by 4 bases and J by 8 bases, and 9 bases separated the two germline ends. The CDR3 has 12 amino acids.